The 32 T cell receptor beta chains below were found in one sample sequenced in a study of CD8+CD57+ T cells in acquired aplastic anemia. The template used for profiling TCR beta VDJ and CDR3 was genomic DNA. TCRdb analysed the reads with MiXCR anew, one entry per CDR3 protein. This table holds roughly 180,000 distinct CDR3 sequences, roughly 63% found once. Previously, flow cytometry had revealed CD8+CD57+ cell expansion in the patients chosen for sequencing. The sample was sorted CD4+, CD8+, or CD8+CD57+ T cells (not recorded which) from PBMCs. These receptors all stem from a human donor with aplastic anemia.

This clonotype was seen more than once but under ten times. The chain employs TRBV10-3 and TRBJ2-2; 10 bases are a match to TRBD1. This CDR3 comprises 15 residues. With 5 bases clipped from V and 6 bases from J, the junction kept 6 bases outside the gene matches. Looked up from germline, CDR1 is ENHRY and CDR2 is SYGVKD. The CDR3, as DNA: TGTGCCATCAGTCCCTCGGACAGGGGGGCCGGGGAGCTGTTTTTT. This sequence encodes CAISPSDRGAGELFF.

The chain joins TRBV7-8 to TRBJ1-3; D is unresolved. V lost 3 bases and J lost 3, with 12 bases in between. Germline CDR1 is SGHVS and CDR2 is FQNEAQ. This CDR3 region has 15 residues. CDR3 loop: CASSFYSSDGNTIYF. The CDR3 bases are TGTGCCAGCAGCTTTTACAGTAGCGATGGAAACACCATATATTTT.

The chain carries TRBV2 and TRBJ2-7; 13 bases match TRBD2. CDR1 and CDR2 (germline): SNHLY, FYNNEI. V lost 5 bases to trimming and J lost 7 bases; unmatched junction nucleotides: 5. The CDR3 covers 14 residues. The CDR3 sequence: CASSWTSGRGEQYF. CDR3 DNA: TGTGCCAGCAGTTGGACTAGCGGGAGAGGTGAGCAGTACTTC.

Only a few counts were recorded for this clonotype. This CDR3 is CSGLEQETQYF. The CDR3 DNA reads TGCAGCGGACTAGAGCAAGAGACCCAGTACTTC. The chain recombines TRBV29-1 with TRBJ2-5, with D possibly TRBD2 on 6 matching bases. Trimming left V 7 bases short and J 2 bases short, with 8 bases between. Germline values: CDR1 SQVTM, CDR2 ANQGSEA. This CDR3 is built from 11 residues. The variable domain in full, with the rest retrieved from reference TRBV29-1 and TRBJ2-5, is SAVISQKPSRDICQRGTSLTIQCQVDSQVTMMFWYRQQPGQSLTLIATANQGSEATYESGFVIDKFPISRPNLTFSTLTVSNMSPEDSSIYLCSGLEQETQYFGPGTRLLVL.

Ten or more counts support this clonotype. The V gene is TRBV2, the J gene TRBJ2-5; 8 bases fit TRBD2. The CDR3 totals 15 residues. Losses at the gene ends were 4 bases for V and 2 bases for J; bases not matched to a gene: 6. Germline CDR1 is SNHLY and CDR2 is FYNNEI. CDR3 DNA sequence: TGTGCCAGCAGTGGAGGCTCTAGCGGGCAAGAGACCCAGTACTTC. This encodes CASSGGSSGQETQYF.

V gene TRBV24-1 combines with J gene TRBJ2-6, with 9 bases lining up with TRBD1. The CDR3 is 18 amino acids. V shed 3 bases and J 4 bases; nucleotides not matched to a gene: 9. Germline CDR1 is KGHDR and CDR2 is SFDVKD. The CDR3 loop is CATSDPPGQGMGANVLTF. Written as DNA, the CDR3 is TGTGCCACCAGTGATCCTCCGGGACAGGGTATGGGGGCCAACGTCCTGACTTTC.

The V and J genes are TRBV20-1 and TRBJ2-1, with D hard to call. The V gene's germline CDR1 is DFQATT and CDR2 SNEGSKA (reference sequence). Trimming pared 3 bases from V and 7 bases from J, leaving 4 bases between. The CDR3 runs to 10 residues. This CDR3 reads CSASQNEQFF. CDR3 sequence (DNA): TGCAGTGCTAGTCAGAATGAGCAGTTCTTC.

The chain has TRBV12-3 or TRBV12-4 and TRBJ2-7, with a tentative D call TRBD2 (6 bases). The CDR3 runs to 16 residues. Trimming stripped 3 bases from V and 5 bases from J, with 20 bases between. The CDR3 nucleotides are TGTGCCAGCAGTTTGATGTTGTCTGGGTTAGCGGACGAGCAGTACTTC. Protein: CASSLMLSGLADEQYF.

The chain combines TRBV2 with TRBJ2-4, with a weak D call TRBD1 (6 bases). V lost 6 bases and J lost 5, with 17 bases in between. Germline CDR1 reads SNHLY; CDR2 reads FYNNEI. The CDR3 has 15 amino acids. The DNA for the CDR3 is TGTGCCAGCAGCCAAGGACAGTTTGGTGAAAACATTCAGTACTTC. Translation gives CASSQGQFGENIQYF.

The rearrangement uses TRBV15 and TRBJ2-2; D might be TRBD1 or TRBD2, each matching 6 bases. V was clipped by 1 base and J by 9 bases, with 18 bases between them. Germline V CDR1 and CDR2: LNHNV, YYDKDF (reference sequence). The CDR3 is made up of 16 amino acids. Written as DNA, the CDR3 is TGTGCCACCAGCAGAGGGATCGGGGGCTTTGGCCGGGAGCTGTTTTTT. Its translation: CATSRGIGGFGRELFF.

This clonotype was picked up one time. V is TRBV15 and J is TRBJ2-7; D unclear. V was cut by 5 bases and J by 0 bases, with 17 bases left in between. Germline V gene data show CDR1 as LNHNV and CDR2 as YYDKDF (reference sequence). The CDR3 has 16 amino acids. The CDR3 region has the DNA TGTGCCACCAGCGGGGTGGTGGGCCGACTCTCCTACGAGCAGTACTTC. Its translation: CATSGVVGRLSYEQYF.

This sequence joins TRBV7-9 and TRBJ1-1; perhaps TRBD1 as D (6 bases). This CDR3 is built from 15 residues. Trimming cost V 3 bases and J 4 bases, with 15 bases left between them. CDR1 is SEHNR, CDR2 FQNEAQ, per germline (reference sequence). The DNA of the CDR3 is TGTGCCAGCAGCTTGTACAGGGAGGGGAGCACTGAAGCTTTCTTT. This sequence encodes CASSLYREGSTEAFF.

The V gene is TRBV7-9, the J gene TRBJ2-7, with 7 bases identical to TRBD2. The CDR3 spans 14 residues. CDR1 is SEHNR and CDR2 is FQNEAQ in the germline V gene (reference sequence). V dropped 4 bases and J dropped 1; count of bases not matched to a gene: 4. CDR3 loop: CASSYGGDSYEQYF. CDR3 nucleotides: TGTGCCAGCAGCTATGGGGGGGATTCCTACGAGCAGTACTTC. Using reference TRBV7-9 and TRBJ2-7 for the parts outside the CDR3, the full variable domain is DTGVSQNPRHKITKRGQNVTFRCDPISEHNRLYWYRQTLGQGPEFLTYFQNEAQLEKSRLLSDRFSAERPKGSFSTLEIQRTEQGDSAMYLCASSYGGDSYEQYFGPGTRLTVT.

The gene calls are TRBV29-1 and TRBJ2-1; 9 nucleotides line up with TRBD2. CDR1 and CDR2 (germline): SQVTM, ANQGSEA. The CDR3 extends over 14 amino acids. V gave up 7 bases and J gave up 10 bases; unmatched junction bases: 14. The CDR3 protein is CSAAGGRGDVEQFF. The CDR3 nucleotides are TGCAGCGCCGCGGGGGGGCGAGGGGATGTGGAGCAGTTCTTC.

This chain connects TRBV7-6 to TRBJ2-1; TRBD1 aligns across 9 bases. V lost 3 bases and J lost 6; bases outside the gene matches: 9. The CDR3 runs to 16 residues. Germline CDR1 reads SGHVS; CDR2 reads FNYEAQ. CDR3 in DNA: TGTGCCAGCAGCTTTCAGACCGGGACAGGGCCCAATGAGCAGTTCTTC. This codes for CASSFQTGTGPNEQFF.

V is TRBV7-3 and J is TRBJ2-3; D possibly corresponds to TRBD1 (6 bases). This CDR3 has 15 amino acids. The germline gives CDR1 SGHTA, CDR2 FQGTGA. Deletions cut 1 base from V and 1 base from J, with 9 bases between. The CDR3 loop is CASSLRGLGTDTQYF. The CDR3 DNA reads TGTGCCAGCAGCTTAAGGGGGCTTGGCACAGATACGCAGTATTTT. Full variable domain (outside the CDR3, taken from reference TRBV7-3 and TRBJ2-3): GAGVSQTPSNKVTEKGKYVELRCDPISGHTALYWYRQSLGQGPEFLIYFQGTGAADDSGLPNDRFFAVRPEGSVSTLKIQRTERGDSAVYLCASSLRGLGTDTQYFGPGTRLTVL.

The chain employs TRBV7-2 and TRBJ1-6, with D perhaps TRBD1 (5 bases). The CDR3 has 15 residues. The germline V and J ends were trimmed by 4 bases and 7 bases, with 14 bases remaining between them. CDR1 and CDR2 from the germline V gene are SGHTA and FQGNSA. The DNA for the CDR3 is TGTGCCAGCAGCTCGGGGGGATGGGGGAATTCACCCCTCCACTTT. Amino acid sequence: CASSSGGWGNSPLHF. The full variable domain, its missing parts supplied by reference TRBV7-2 and TRBJ1-6, is GAGVSQSPSNKVTEKGKDVELRCDPISGHTALYWYRQSLGQGLEFLIYFQGNSAPDKSGLPSDRFSAERTGGSVSTLTIQRTQQEDSAVYLCASSSGGWGNSPLHFGNGTRLTVT.

CDR3 sequence (DNA): TGCAGTGCTAGCGGCGTCAAAGAGACCCAGTACTTC. Translated: CSASGVKETQYF. The V and J genes are TRBV20-1 and TRBJ2-5; D ambiguous. In germline, CDR1 is DFQATT, CDR2 SNEGSKA (reference sequence). The CDR3 spans 12 residues. Trimming took 3 bases from V and 3 from J, leaving 8 bases between them.

This clonotype occurred a few times. Germline is not matched at one junction end, which may reflect a read error. The rearrangement joins TRBV19 to TRBJ1-1; perhaps TRBD1 as D (6 bases). The germline V gene has CDR1 LNHDA and CDR2 SQIVND (reference sequence). The CDR3 has 12 amino acids. The CDR3 sequence: CASSMWGAEAFF. DNA of the CDR3: TGTGCCAGTAGTATGTGGGGGGCTGAGGCTTTCTTT.

Turning to this clonotype: One end of the junction is discordant with germline, which a read error may explain. This chain joins TRBV19 and TRBJ2-7; D not certain. CDR1 is LNHDA, CDR2 SQIVND, per germline (reference sequence). CDR3 size: 15 residues. In DNA form, the CDR3 reads TGTGCCAGTAGTATTCAGGACCTACCCCCCTACCAGCAGTACTTC. It is translated as CASSIQDLPPYQQYF.

The rearrangement uses TRBV10-3 and TRBJ1-6, with 9 bases aligning to TRBD1. CDR3 size: 15 residues. V shed 11 bases, J shed 8 bases, and the junction held 13 bases outside the gene matches. The V gene's germline CDR1 is ENHRY and CDR2 SYGVKD. This CDR3 reads CASRTGARSDSPLHF. The CDR3 nucleotides are TGTGCCTCAAGGACAGGGGCTAGGAGTGATTCACCCCTCCACTTT.

This clonotype was counted once. The V and J genes are TRBV6-2 or TRBV6-3 and TRBJ2-5; 7 positions match TRBD2. The better agreement between TRBJ2-7 and the DNA end casts doubt on the J call. The CDR3 consists of 14 residues. CDR1 is MNHEY and CDR2 is SVGEGT in the germline V gene. The CDR3 bases are TGTGCCAGCAGTTACGGGGGAGGGCCCTACGAGCAGTACTTC. It yields the protein CASSYGGGPYEQYF.

The gene calls are TRBV9 and TRBJ1-1; D unclear. The length of the CDR3 is 14 residues. The V end was cut by 0 bases, the J end by 1 base, with 7 bases between. Germline CDR1 reads SGDLS; CDR2 reads YYNGEE. CDR3 protein: CASSVAGANTEAFF. DNA for the CDR3: TGTGCCAGCAGCGTAGCTGGTGCGAACACTGAAGCTTTCTTT.

The rearrangement links TRBV10-1 to TRBJ1-5; 8 positions agree with TRBD1. The V segment lost 6 bases and the J segment 3 bases; nucleotides outside the gene matches: 4. Germline values: CDR1 WNHNN, CDR2 SYGVQD (reference sequence). This CDR3 has 14 amino acids. The CDR3 spells CASSPGGFNQPQHF. The CDR3 DNA reads as TGCGCCAGCAGCCCAGGGGGCTTCAATCAGCCCCAGCATTTT.

The chain is built from TRBV7-6 and TRBJ2-7; 7 positions match TRBD2. The CDR3 totals 13 residues. Germline CDR1 is SGHVS and CDR2 is FNYEAQ. The V segment lost 0 bases and the J segment 6 bases; nucleotides outside the gene matches: 2. The CDR3 spells CASSLARGSEQYF. CDR3 nucleotide sequence: TGTGCCAGCAGCTTAGCGCGGGGGTCCGAGCAGTACTTC.

As regards this clonotype: A read error may account for a junction end that differs from germline. This chain's CDR3 is CATSREIVGTSGGDTGSYEQYF. The CDR3 DNA sequence: TGTGCCACCAGCAGAGAAATCGTCGGGACTAGCGGGGGCGATACTGGCTCCTACGAGCAATACTTC. The chain combines TRBV15 with TRBJ2-7; 14 bases match TRBD2. The length of the CDR3 is 22 residues. Germline loops: CDR1 LNHNV, CDR2 YYDKDF (reference sequence).

The chain combines TRBV20-1 with TRBJ2-3; D may be TRBD1 (6 bases). Trimming stripped 6 bases from V and 0 bases from J, with 19 bases between. This CDR3 contains 16 residues. CDR1 and CDR2 (germline): DFQATT, SNEGSKA (reference sequence). CDR3 bases: TGCAGTGCCAGACGGTCTAGCAGGGGCAGCACAGATACGCAGTATTTT. It yields the protein CSARRSSRGSTDTQYF.

This sequence joins TRBV10-1 and TRBJ2-7; TRBD1 aligns across 9 bases. This CDR3 spans 16 amino acids. After removal of 7 bases from V and 6 bases from J, the junction contained 16 bases not matched to a gene. CDR1 and CDR2 (germline): WNHNN, SYGVQD (reference sequence). The CDR3 is CASNLPGQGNLGEQYF. The CDR3 coding sequence is TGCGCCAGCAATCTACCGGGACAGGGCAATCTGGGCGAGCAGTACTTC.

This sequence joins TRBV6-1 and TRBJ2-7; 9 bases are a match to TRBD1. Per the germline V gene, CDR1 is MNHNS and CDR2 is SASEGT. This CDR3 spans 15 amino acids. Unmatched junction bases numbered 10, after V lost 6 bases and J lost 4 bases. CDR3 in amino acids: CASRPPGQGKYEQYF. In DNA form, the CDR3 reads TGTGCCAGCAGGCCCCCGGGACAGGGAAAGTACGAGCAGTACTTC.

This clonotype has at least ten counts. The genes are TRBV7-9 and TRBJ2-7, with D unresolved. V was trimmed by 1 base and J by 5 bases, leaving 6 bases between them. CDR3 length equals 12 residues. Germline V gives CDR1 SEHNR, CDR2 FQNEAQ (reference sequence). CDR3 protein: CASSLGGHEQYF. In DNA form, the CDR3 reads TGTGCCAGCAGCTTAGGAGGACACGAGCAGTACTTC.

This clonotype was counted once. The chain joins TRBV5-1 to TRBJ2-2; possibly TRBD1 for D (5 bases). The CDR3 spans 15 residues. CDR1 and CDR2 (germline): SGHRS, YFSETQ. The V end lost 0 bases, the J end lost 2 bases, and 8 bases lay between the germline ends. CDR3 sequence reads: CASSLAQGNTGELFF. The DNA of the CDR3 is TGCGCCAGCAGCTTGGCGCAGGGTAACACCGGGGAGCTGTTTTTT.

This clonotype was counted a few times. The chain combines TRBV12-3 or TRBV12-4 with TRBJ2-3, with 7 bases lining up with TRBD1. The junction had 7 bases not matched to a gene; V was cut back by 7 bases and J by 0 bases. The CDR3 contains 15 residues. CDR3 sequence (DNA): TGTGCCAGCACCTTACTGACAGGGAGCACAGATACGCAGTATTTT. It is translated as CASTLLTGSTDTQYF.